These 13 T cell receptor beta chains were all obtained from the same sample, sequenced in a study of blood T cells in healthy people across ages. Next came a second PCR, run for about 7 to 12 cycles, which used a sample-barcoded 5' primer along with a J-beta primer mix. One entry per CDR3 protein results from TCRdb running MiXCR on the 5' RACE reads. This sample yields 1.5 million to 2 million distinct CDR3 sequences, of which about 50% are seen a single time; around 2.1% belongs to the top ten. Sequenced sample: blood. The source is a woman aged 40 to 49 in good health.

This clonotype was counted only a few times. V is TRBV20-1 and J is TRBJ2-2; D call uncertain. V gave up 6 bases and J gave up 1 base, with 12 bases separating them. Germline V gene lookup returns CDR1 DFQATT and CDR2 SNEGSKA (reference sequence). The length of the CDR3 is 14 residues. The CDR3 loop is CSAQRQRNTGELFF. In DNA, the CDR3 is TGCAGTGCGCAAAGGCAGAGGAACACCGGGGAGCTGTTTTTT.

This rearrangement joins TRBV27 to TRBJ2-5, with 7 bases identical to TRBD1. Germline V gene data show CDR1 as MNHEY and CDR2 as SMNVEV (reference sequence). The CDR3 runs 14 residues. The V segment lost 6 bases and the J segment 2 bases; nucleotides outside the gene matches: 6. CDR3 loop: CASSPHRGQETQYF. The CDR3 coding sequence is TGTGCCAGCAGCCCCCACAGGGGTCAAGAGACCCAGTACTTC.

The genes are TRBV7-9 and TRBJ1-4, with TRBD1 as a possible D gene (6 bases). V shed 1 base and J shed 8 bases, with 14 bases lying between them. The CDR3 length is 15 residues. Germline V CDR1 and CDR2: SEHNR, FQNEAQ (reference sequence). CDR3 nucleotide sequence: TGTGCCAGCAGCTTAGGGACAGTAAGATACGAAAAACTGTTTTTT. Residues: CASSLGTVRYEKLFF.

Of note for this clonotype: The junction and the germline gene differ at one end; a read error may be behind it. The rearrangement links TRBV5-1 to TRBJ2-1; D could derive from TRBD1 or TRBD2 (5 bases each). Germline V gives CDR1 SGHRS, CDR2 YFSETQ. The CDR3 is 13 residues long. CDR3 loop: CTSSFREPNEQFF. CDR3 nucleotide sequence: TGCACCAGCAGCTTCAGGGAGCCCAATGAGCAGTTCTTC.

The chain joins TRBV27 to TRBJ2-1; 11 bases match TRBD2. The CDR3 contains 17 residues. CDR1 is MNHEY and CDR2 is SMNVEV in the germline V gene (reference sequence). V lost 4 bases to trimming and J lost 3 bases; unmatched junction nucleotides: 8. The CDR3 loop reads CASSSRRLAGNYNEQFF. In DNA form, the CDR3 reads TGTGCCAGCAGTTCACGAAGACTAGCGGGGAACTACAATGAGCAGTTCTTC.

This clonotype has only a few counts. The V gene is TRBV20-1, the J gene TRBJ2-1; D unclear. Looked up from germline, CDR1 is DFQATT and CDR2 is SNEGSKA (reference sequence). This CDR3 contains 15 residues. The V and J ends lost 3 bases and 1 base respectively, with 13 bases between them. For the CDR3, the DNA is TGCAGTGCTAGTGCAGTCGCGTCATCCTACAATGAGCAGTTCTTC. Its translation: CSASAVASSYNEQFF.

The rearrangement uses TRBV12-3 or TRBV12-4 and TRBJ2-2; D is possibly TRBD1 or TRBD2 (6 bases each). V lost 4 bases and J 7 bases, leaving 10 bases between the germline ends. The CDR3 is 13 residues long. CDR3 DNA: TGTGCCAGCAGTTCCGGGGGCGTCGGGGAGCTGTTTTTT. Its translation is CASSSGGVGELFF.

In the case of this clonotype: The junction and the germline gene differ at one end; a read error may be behind it. The chain joins TRBV20-1 to TRBJ1-5; 7 positions agree with TRBD1. The CDR3 covers 13 residues. Per the germline V gene, CDR1 is DFQATT and CDR2 is SNEGSKA (reference sequence). CDR3 sequence reads: CSAPGQEGQPQHF. In DNA form, the CDR3 reads TGCAGTGCCCCCGGACAGGAGGGGCAGCCTCAGCATTTT.

The chain recombines TRBV14 with TRBJ2-5; D not resolved. Trimming removed 3 bases at V and 8 bases at J, with 7 bases between. The CDR3 consists of 11 residues. Looked up from germline, CDR1 is SGHDN and CDR2 is FVKESK. The CDR3 is CASSQATTQYF. Written as DNA, the CDR3 is TGTGCCAGCAGCCAGGCAACAACCCAGTACTTC.

The chain has TRBV20-1 and TRBJ1-2; TRBD1 is a possible D gene (6 bases). Germline CDR1 is DFQATT and CDR2 is SNEGSKA (reference sequence). This CDR3 is built from 16 residues. Trimming stripped 0 bases from V and 7 bases from J, with 21 bases between. The CDR3 protein is CSARDQVVQGSSGYTF. The CDR3 DNA follows: TGCAGTGCTAGAGATCAAGTTGTACAGGGTAGCTCTGGCTACACCTTC.

This clonotype was seen just once. The chain carries TRBV20-1 and TRBJ1-5; 9 bases are a match to TRBD1. Trimming cost V 6 bases and J 4 bases; bases outside gene matches: 10. Germline CDR1 is DFQATT and CDR2 is SNEGSKA (reference sequence). This CDR3 spans 15 amino acids. CDR3 amino acids: CSAGGGQGQNQPQHF. The CDR3 DNA reads as TGCAGTGCAGGCGGGGGACAGGGACAGAATCAGCCCCAGCATTTT.

The gene calls are TRBV5-1 and TRBJ1-6; the D gene is possibly TRBD1 (5 bases). Looked up from germline, CDR1 is SGHRS and CDR2 is YFSETQ. The CDR3 extends over 15 amino acids. Trimming shortened V by 0 bases and J by 7 bases, and 11 bases separated the two germline ends. CDR3 DNA: TGCGCCAGCAGCTTGGGCGACAGCCTAAATTCACCCCTCCACTTT. This gives the protein CASSLGDSLNSPLHF.

This chain links TRBV6-6 with TRBJ2-1, with D perhaps TRBD1 or TRBD2 (5 bases each). Trimming removed 6 bases at V and 10 bases at J, with 16 bases between. The germline CDR1 and CDR2 sequences are MNHNY and SVGAGI (reference sequence). The CDR3 runs 13 residues. CDR3 DNA sequence: TGTGCCAGCAGGGGACCAGTGGGCTACGAGCAGTTCTTC. This codes for CASRGPVGYEQFF.